Given below is one T cell receptor beta chain in context. This table comes from immunoSEQ multiplex PCR, and its TCRdb copy is limited to in-frame clones, with some not included. The table shows roughly 230,000 clones, with 75% to 85% occurring only once. The CDR3 is made up of 13 amino acids. V lost 1 base and J 3 bases, leaving 6 bases between the germline ends. CDR1 and CDR2 from the germline V gene are KGHSH and LQKENI. This specimen comes from a study of blood T cell repertoires in COVID-19. The specimen sequenced was peripheral blood. This TCR was sampled from a woman aged 45-65 years with acute or convalescent COVID-19. The chain uses TRBV18 and TRBJ1-1, with unresolved D. Written as DNA, the CDR3 is TGTGCCAGCTCACCACGCCCGGACACTGAAGCTTTCTTT. It is translated as CASSPRPDTEAFF.